This T cell receptor (beta chain) is drawn from a study of control samples from healthy donors and cancer patients. Data came from immunoSEQ multiplex PCR; TCRdb stores just in-frame clones and leaves some out. The repertoire holds about 130,000 clones, with 92% as singletons. V was clipped by 1 base and J by 1 base; unmatched bases: 3. This CDR3 has 15 amino acids. Germline values: CDR1 MNHNS, CDR2 SASEGT. The sequence was collected from a woman between 45 and 65 years old in good health. The chain has TRBV6-1 and TRBJ1-2; TRBD1 agrees at 7 bases. Sequencing was carried out using blood. The CDR3 bases are TGTGCCAGCAGTGAAGTACGGGACAGTAACTATGGCTACACCTTC. It specifies CASSEVRDSNYGYTF.